This TCR beta chain was observed in a study of blood T cell repertoires in COVID-19. On the study more broadly: Sample material is recorded as cDNA or gDNA derived from T cells, B-cell-depleted T cells, or PBMCs.

The trim removed 4 bases at V and 7 bases at J, leaving 7 bases unmatched. Germline values: CDR1 MNHEY, CDR2 SVGAGI. The CDR3 is 15 residues long. Data came from immunoSEQ multiplex PCR; TCRdb stores just in-frame clones and leaves some out. The sample shows hundreds of thousands of clones, 85% of them seen only once. The sequence was collected from a woman between 18 and 29 years old with acute or convalescent COVID-19. The rearrangement joins TRBV6-5 to TRBJ1-6; 7 bases line up with TRBD1. Material for sequencing was peripheral blood. As DNA, the CDR3 is TGTGCCAGCAGTTTTTCCGGGACAGTGAATTCACCCCTCCACTTT. Translated, it gives CASSFSGTVNSPLHF.